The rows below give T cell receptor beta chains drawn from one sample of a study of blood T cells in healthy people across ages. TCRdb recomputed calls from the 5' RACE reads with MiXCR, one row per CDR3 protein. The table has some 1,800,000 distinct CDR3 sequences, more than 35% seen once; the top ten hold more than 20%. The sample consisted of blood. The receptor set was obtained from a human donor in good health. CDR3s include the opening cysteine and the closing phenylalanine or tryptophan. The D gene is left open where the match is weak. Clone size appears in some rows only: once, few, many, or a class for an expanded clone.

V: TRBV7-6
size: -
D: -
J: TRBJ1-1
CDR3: CASSLGQPLNTEAFF
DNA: TGTGCCAGCAGCTTGGGCCAGCCCCTGAACACTGAAGCTTTCTTT

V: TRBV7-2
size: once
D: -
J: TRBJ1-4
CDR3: CASSKDPTTNEELFF
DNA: TGTGCCAGCAGCAAGGACCCTACAACTAATGAAGAACTGTTTTTT

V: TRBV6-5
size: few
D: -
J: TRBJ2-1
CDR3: CASRPDKNNEQFF
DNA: TGTGCCAGCAGACCGGACAAGAACAATGAGCAGTTCTTC

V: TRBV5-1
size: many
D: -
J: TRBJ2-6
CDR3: CASSITAVGGANVLTF
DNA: TGCGCCAGCAGTATTACGGCGGTCGGGGGGGCCAACGTCCTGACTTTC

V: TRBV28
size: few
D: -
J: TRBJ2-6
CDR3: CASSGIRRRGASGANVLTF
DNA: TGTGCCAGCAGTGGAATCCGCCGGCGTGGGGCCTCTGGGGCCAACGTCCTGACTTTC

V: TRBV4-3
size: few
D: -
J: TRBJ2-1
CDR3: CASSLGGRGGYEQFF
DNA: TGCGCCAGCAGCCTAGGGGGGCGCGGGGGATATGAGCAGTTCTTC

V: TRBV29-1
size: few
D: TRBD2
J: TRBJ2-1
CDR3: CSVESTSGLLRGQFF
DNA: TGCAGCGTGGAATCAACTAGCGGCTTACTTCGAGGGCAGTTCTTC

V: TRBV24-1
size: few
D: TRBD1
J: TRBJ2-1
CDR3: CATSDPAQRQGYNEQFF
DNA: TGTGCCACCAGTGACCCAGCTCAACGACAGGGTTACAATGAGCAGTTCTTC

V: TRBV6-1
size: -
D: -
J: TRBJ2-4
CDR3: CASSELWSKNIQYF
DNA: TGTGCCAGCAGTGAACTATGGAGTAAAAACATTCAGTACTTC

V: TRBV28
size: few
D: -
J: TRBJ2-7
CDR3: CASREGNHEQYF
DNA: TGTGCCAGCAGGGAAGGGAACCACGAGCAGTACTTC

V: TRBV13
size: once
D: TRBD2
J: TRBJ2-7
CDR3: CASSLRGSGGEYEQYF
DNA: TGTGCCAGCAGCTTACGAGGTAGCGGGGGGGAATACGAGCAGTACTTC

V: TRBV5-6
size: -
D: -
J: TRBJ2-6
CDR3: CASSSLPRAQAGANVLTF
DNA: TGTGCCAGCAGCTCTCTCCCGCGGGCCCAGGCTGGGGCCAACGTCCTGACTTTC

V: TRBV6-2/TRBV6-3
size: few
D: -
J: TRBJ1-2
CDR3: CASRPDSLVRGYTF
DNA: TGTGCCAGCAGACCCGACAGTTTAGTCCGCGGCTACACCTTC

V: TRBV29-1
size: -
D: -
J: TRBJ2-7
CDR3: CSAQGGPSYEQYF
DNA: TGCAGCGCCCAGGGGGGACCCTCCTACGAGCAGTACTTC

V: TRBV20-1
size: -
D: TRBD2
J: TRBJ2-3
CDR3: CSPTAGQGLPLSDTQYF
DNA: TGCAGTCCTACGGCGGGTCAGGGACTACCTCTCTCGGATACGCAGTATTTT

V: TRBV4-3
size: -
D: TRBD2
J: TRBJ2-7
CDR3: CASSQQLASYEQYF
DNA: TGCGCCAGCAGCCAACAACTAGCGTCCTACGAGCAGTACTTC

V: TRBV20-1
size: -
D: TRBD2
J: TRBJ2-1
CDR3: CSARGLPTSGYNEQFF
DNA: TGCAGTGCTAGAGGGCTTCCGACTAGCGGTTACAATGAGCAGTTCTTC

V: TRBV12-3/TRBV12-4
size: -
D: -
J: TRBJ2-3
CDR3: CASRTTGDAQYF
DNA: TGTGCCAGCAGAACCACCGGGGATGCGCAGTATTTT

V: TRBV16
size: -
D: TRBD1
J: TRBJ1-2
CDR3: CASSQPRTGVARNYGYTF
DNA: TGTGCCAGCAGCCAACCTAGGACAGGGGTGGCTCGGAACTATGGCTACACCTTC

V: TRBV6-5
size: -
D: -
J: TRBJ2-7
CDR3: CASSYSGSNEQYF
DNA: TGTGCCAGCAGTTACTCAGGGAGCAACGAGCAGTACTTC

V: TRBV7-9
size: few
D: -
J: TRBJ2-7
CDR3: CASSSPGYYEQYF
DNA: TGTGCCAGCAGCTCCCCCGGATACTACGAGCAGTACTTC

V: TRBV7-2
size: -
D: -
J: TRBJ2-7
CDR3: CASTLRQGPAYEQYF
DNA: TGTGCCAGCACCTTGCGGCAAGGGCCAGCATACGAGCAGTACTTC

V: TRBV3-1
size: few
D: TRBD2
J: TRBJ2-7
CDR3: CASSLQGGGPTYEQYF
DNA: TGTGCCAGCAGCCTTCAGGGCGGGGGGCCTACCTACGAGCAGTACTTC

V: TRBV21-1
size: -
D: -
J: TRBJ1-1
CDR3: CASSKKGQGTSQVRFHTEAFF
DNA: TGTGCCAGCAGCAAAAAGGGACAGGGCACGTCCCAGGTCAGGTTCCACACTGAAGCTTTCTTT

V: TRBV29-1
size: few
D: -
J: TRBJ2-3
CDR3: CSVLLTGRDTQYF
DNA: TGCAGCGTCCTCTTGACAGGGAGGGATACGCAGTATTTT

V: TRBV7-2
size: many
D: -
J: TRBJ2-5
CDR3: CASSLGVAEETQYF
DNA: TGTGCCAGCAGCCTAGGGGTGGCGGAAGAGACCCAGTACTTC

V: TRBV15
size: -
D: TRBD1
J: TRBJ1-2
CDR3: CATSRGDRDLYGYTF
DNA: TGTGCCACCAGCAGAGGGGACAGGGATCTTTATGGCTACACCTTC

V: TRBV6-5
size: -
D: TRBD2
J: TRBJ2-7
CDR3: CASSYSASGGPNEQYF
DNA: TGTGCCAGCAGTTACTCGGCTAGCGGGGGACCAAACGAGCAGTACTTC

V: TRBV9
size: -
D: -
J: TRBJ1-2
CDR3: CASSVAYNYGYTF
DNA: TGTGCCAGCAGCGTAGCGTATAACTATGGCTACACCTTC

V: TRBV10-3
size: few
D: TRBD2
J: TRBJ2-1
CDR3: CAISESWREGNEQFF
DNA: TGTGCCATCAGTGAGTCATGGCGGGAGGGCAATGAGCAGTTCTTC

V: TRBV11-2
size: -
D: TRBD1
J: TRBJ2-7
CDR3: CASSLSPGGILEQYF
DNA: TGTGCCAGCAGCTTAAGCCCAGGGGGAATACTCGAGCAGTACTTC

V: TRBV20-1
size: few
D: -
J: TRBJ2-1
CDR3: CSARGLVSSYNEQFF
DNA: TGCAGTGCTAGAGGGCTAGTTAGCTCCTACAATGAGCAGTTCTTC

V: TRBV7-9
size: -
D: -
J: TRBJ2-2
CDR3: CASSLNSPNTGELFF
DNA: TGTGCCAGCAGCTTAAACAGCCCGAACACCGGGGAGCTGTTTTTT

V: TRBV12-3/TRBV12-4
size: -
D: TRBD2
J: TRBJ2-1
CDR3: CASSFISGGPYNEQFF
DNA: TGTGCCAGCAGTTTCATTAGCGGGGGGCCTTACAATGAGCAGTTCTTC

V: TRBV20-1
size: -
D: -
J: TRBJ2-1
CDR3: CSAEGTLDNEQFF
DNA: TGCAGTGCTGAAGGGACACTAGACAATGAGCAGTTCTTC

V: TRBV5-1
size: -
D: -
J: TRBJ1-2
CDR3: CASSADAGSNYGYTF
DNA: TGCGCCAGCAGCGCGGACGCCGGGAGTAACTATGGCTACACCTTC

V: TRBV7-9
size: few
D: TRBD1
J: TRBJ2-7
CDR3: CASSPRQGLAYEQYF
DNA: TGTGCCAGCAGCCCTAGACAGGGTTTGGCCTACGAGCAGTACTTC

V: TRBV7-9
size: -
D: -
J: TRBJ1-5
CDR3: CASSLAGRGEPQHF
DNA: TGTGCCAGCAGCTTAGCAGGTCGTGGGGAGCCCCAGCATTTT

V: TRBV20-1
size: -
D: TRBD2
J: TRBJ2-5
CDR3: CSALAGGGETQYF
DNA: TGCAGTGCCCTAGCGGGGGGAGGGGAGACCCAGTACTTC

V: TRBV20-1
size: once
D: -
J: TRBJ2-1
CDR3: CSARDRAITEDEQFF
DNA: TGCAGTGCTAGAGATCGGGCTATCACGGAGGATGAGCAGTTCTTC

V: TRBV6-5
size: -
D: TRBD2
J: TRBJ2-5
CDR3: CASSYLRTSGETQYF
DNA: TGTGCCAGCAGTTACCTTCGGACTAGTGGAGAGACCCAGTACTTC

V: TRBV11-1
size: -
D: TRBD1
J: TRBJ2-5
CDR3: CASSPRDRPQETQYF
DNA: TGTGCCAGCAGTCCCCGGGACAGGCCTCAGGAGACCCAGTACTTC

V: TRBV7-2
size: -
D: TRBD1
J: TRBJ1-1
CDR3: CASSSIAGGCTEAFF
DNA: TGTGCCAGCAGCTCTATAGCAGGGGGCTGTACTGAAGCTTTCTTT

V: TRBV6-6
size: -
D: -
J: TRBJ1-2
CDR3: CATGMDISNYGYTF
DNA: TGTGCCACCGGTATGGACATATCTAACTATGGCTACACCTTC

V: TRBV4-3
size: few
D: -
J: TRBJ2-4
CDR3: CASSLQVAKNIQYF
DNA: TGCGCCAGCAGCCTCCAGGTAGCCAAAAACATTCAGTACTTC

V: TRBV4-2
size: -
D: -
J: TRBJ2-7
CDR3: CASSQGLEYEQYF
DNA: TGTGCCAGCAGCCAAGGACTAGAGTACGAGCAGTACTTC

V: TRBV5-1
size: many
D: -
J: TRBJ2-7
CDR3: CASSLSAGLGFEQYF
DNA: TGCGCCAGCAGCTTGTCTGCAGGGTTGGGGTTCGAGCAGTACTTC

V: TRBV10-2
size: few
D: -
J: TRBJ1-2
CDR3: CASSDLDRYGHTF
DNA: TGCGCCAGCAGTGATTTAGATCGCTATGGCCACACCTTC

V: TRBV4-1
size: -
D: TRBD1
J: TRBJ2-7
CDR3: CASSQADSGTGIYEQYF
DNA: TGCGCCAGTAGCCAAGCAGACTCCGGGACAGGGATTTACGAGCAGTACTTC

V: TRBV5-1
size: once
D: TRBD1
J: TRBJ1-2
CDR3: CASSAWTGPPNYGYTF
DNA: TGCGCCAGCAGCGCCTGGACAGGGCCCCCTAACTATGGCTACACCTTC